A single sample gave rise to the 19 T cell receptor beta chains below, sequenced in a study of blood T cell repertoires in COVID-19. Produced via immunoSEQ multiplex PCR; TCRdb's table is partial and in-frame only. The table lists approximately 260,000 clones, about 86% of them singletons. The sequencing sample was made of PBMCs or T cells enriched from blood (not recorded which). These receptors were taken from a middle-aged man who had recovered from COVID-19.

This rearrangement joins TRBV4-1 to TRBJ2-7; 10 bases align to TRBD1. Germline CDR1 and CDR2: MGHRA and YSYEKL. The CDR3 consists of 15 residues. V was pared by 0 bases and J by 3 bases, with 2 bases of the junction left unmatched. The CDR3 sequence is CASSQEDRGSYEQYF. The CDR3 nucleotides are TGCGCCAGCAGCCAAGAGGACAGGGGGAGCTACGAGCAGTACTTC.

V usage is TRBV5-6 and J usage is TRBJ1-1, with D unresolved. The germline V and J ends were trimmed by 4 bases and 1 base, with 8 bases remaining between them. CDR3 size: 13 residues. Germline-derived CDR1 and CDR2 are SGHDT and YYEEEE. CDR3 in amino acids: CASSQHTNTEAFF. Written as DNA, the CDR3 is TGTGCCAGCAGCCAACACACGAACACTGAAGCTTTCTTT.

The chain couples TRBV5-3 to TRBJ2-5; no clear D. TRBV5-3 is annotated as an ORF whose role is uncertain. Trimming shortened V by 2 bases and J by 4 bases, and 12 bases separated the two germline ends. The CDR3 loop spans 14 amino acids. The CDR3 nucleotides are TGTGCCAGAAGCTTCGTTAGCAAGACAGAGACCCAGTACTTC. It encodes CARSFVSKTETQYF.

V gene TRBV7-9 combines with J gene TRBJ2-7; perhaps TRBD2 as D (6 bases). Germline CDR1 and CDR2: SEHNR and FQNEAQ (reference sequence). V shed 6 bases and J shed 0 bases, with 21 bases lying between them. The CDR3 length is 17 residues. CDR3 residues: CASSFNVPQDYSYEQYF. CDR3 nucleotide sequence: TGTGCCAGCAGTTTTAACGTCCCGCAGGACTACTCCTACGAGCAGTACTTC.

V is TRBV29-1 and J is TRBJ2-7, with 9 bases identical to TRBD1. V was clipped by 4 bases and J by 7 bases; unmatched bases: 2. In germline, CDR1 is SQVTM, CDR2 ANQGSEA. The CDR3 length is 11 residues. This chain's CDR3 is CSVGGQGEQYF. DNA of the CDR3: TGCAGCGTTGGGGGACAGGGAGAGCAGTACTTC.

The rearrangement uses TRBV6-5 and TRBJ2-7; TRBD1 matches 7 bases. V lost 7 bases and J lost 4; bases outside the gene matches: 1. This CDR3 region has 11 residues. CDR1 MNHEY and CDR2 SVGAGI come from the germline V gene. In nucleotides, the CDR3 is TGTGCCAGCACAGGGGGATACGAGCAGTACTTC. Protein: CASTGGYEQYF.

This chain connects TRBV6-1 to TRBJ2-2, with TRBD1 matching 11 bases. Germline loops: CDR1 MNHNS, CDR2 SASEGT. The CDR3 contains 16 residues. The trim removed 4 bases at V and 6 bases at J, leaving 7 bases unmatched. For the CDR3, the DNA is TGTGCCAGCAGTGCCCCCTGGACAGGGGGCCCCGGGGAGCTGTTTTTT. Translating gives CASSAPWTGGPGELFF.

This chain joins TRBV18 and TRBJ2-5; a weak D match, TRBD2 (5 bases). Germline V gives CDR1 KGHSH, CDR2 LQKENI. The CDR3 is made up of 17 amino acids. V dropped 1 base and J dropped 5 bases, with 20 bases sitting between them. CDR3 residues: CASSPLQGGGLTETQYF. CDR3 DNA: TGTGCCAGCTCACCACTTCAAGGCGGCGGGTTAACGGAGACCCAGTACTTC. Supplemented by reference TRBV18 and TRBJ2-5, the full variable domain reads NAGVMQNPRHLVRRRGQEARLRCSPMKGHSHVYWYRQLPEEGLKFMVYLQKENIIDESGMPKERFSAEFPKEGPSILRIQQVVRGDSAAYFCASSPLQGGGLTETQYFGPGTRLLVL.

This sequence joins TRBV6-4 and TRBJ2-5, with unresolved D. CDR1 and CDR2 (germline): MRHNA, SNTAGT. CDR3 size: 13 residues. The V end lost 3 bases, the J end lost 7 bases, and 12 bases lay between the germline ends. In DNA, the CDR3 is TGTGCCAGCAGTGAAGATGGTACGGGGACCCAGTACTTC. Protein product: CASSEDGTGTQYF.

Here the CDR3 reads CASSQDITGGASDTQYF. The CDR3 DNA reads TGCGCCAGCAGCCAAGATATTACCGGGGGGGCGTCAGATACGCAGTATTTT. This chain links TRBV4-1 with TRBJ2-3, with 8 bases that match TRBD2. The V gene end was trimmed by 0 bases and the J gene end by 4 bases; junction bases not matched to a gene: 9. CDR1 is MGHRA and CDR2 is YSYEKL in the germline V gene. This CDR3 is 17 amino acids long.

The chain has TRBV5-4 and TRBJ2-3; 10 nucleotides line up with TRBD2. Germline V gene sequence: CDR1 SGHNT, CDR2 YYREEE (reference sequence). The CDR3 spans 18 residues. The junction had 14 bases not matched to a gene; V was cut back by 4 bases and J by 3 bases. This CDR3 reads CASSPGSGRAGGTDTQYF. The CDR3 nucleotides are TGTGCCAGCAGCCCTGGGAGCGGGAGGGCCGGCGGGACAGATACGCAGTATTTT.

The chain uses TRBV27 and TRBJ2-2, with a weak D call TRBD1 (6 bases). The CDR3 sequence is 14 residues long. Germline CDR1 is MNHEY and CDR2 is SMNVEV (reference sequence). V lost 4 bases and J 4 bases, leaving 10 bases between the germline ends. CDR3 nucleotides: TGTGCCAGCAGTTCCTACAGGGCCACCGGGGAGCTGTTTTTT. The encoded protein is CASSSYRATGELFF.

The chain recombines TRBV7-2 with TRBJ2-5; D remains unclear. This CDR3 is built from 13 residues. Germline V gene lookup returns CDR1 SGHTA and CDR2 FQGNSA. Trimming removed 7 bases at V and 4 bases at J, with 13 bases between. This CDR3 is CASTRPGGETQYF. For the CDR3, the DNA is TGTGCCAGCACTCGGCCAGGTGGAGAGACCCAGTACTTC.

This chain joins TRBV27 and TRBJ2-3; D ambiguous. Per germline, CDR1 MNHEY and CDR2 SMNVEV (reference sequence). V dropped 3 bases and J dropped 5 bases, with 3 bases sitting between them. The CDR3 extends over 11 amino acids. CDR3 region: CASSLRDTQYF. The CDR3 DNA is TGTGCCAGCAGTTTGCGAGATACGCAGTATTTT.

V usage is TRBV5-1 and J usage is TRBJ1-6; 7 positions match TRBD1. The germline V gene encodes CDR1 SGHRS and CDR2 YFSETQ. The CDR3 totals 16 residues. V lost 5 bases to trimming and J lost 6 bases; unmatched junction nucleotides: 11. CDR3 bases: TGCGCCAGCAGTTCCGGCCGGGACAGCTTTAATTCACCCCTCCACTTT. It is translated as CASSSGRDSFNSPLHF.

CDR3 in DNA: TGTGCCGCGGGGGGTCACTACAATCAGCCCCAGCATTTT. Protein sequence: CAAGGHYNQPQHF. The chain employs TRBV3-1 (or the pseudogene TRBV3-2) and TRBJ1-5; tentatively, D is TRBD1 (5 bases). CDR1 and CDR2 (germline): LGHDT, YNNKEL (reference sequence). The CDR3 spans 13 residues. V lost 11 bases and J 3 bases, leaving 14 bases between the germline ends.

The chain has TRBV3-1 (or the pseudogene TRBV3-2) and TRBJ1-4; D uncertain. The CDR3 is 13 amino acids. CDR1 is LGHDT and CDR2 is YNNKEL in the germline V gene (reference sequence). Trimming stripped 1 base from V and 5 bases from J, with 5 bases between. The CDR3 nucleotides are TGTGCCAGCAGCCAAGTATCGAATGAAAAACTGTTTTTT. It encodes CASSQVSNEKLFF.

The chain uses TRBV4-1 and TRBJ1-5, with TRBD1 identical over 11 bases. The junction had 14 bases not matched to a gene; V was cut back by 1 base and J by 3 bases. This CDR3 is 20 amino acids long. Germline CDR1 is MGHRA and CDR2 is YSYEKL. The CDR3 DNA sequence: TGCGCCAGCAGCCAAGCTACCGGGACAGGGGGTTATGGGGCCAATCAGCCCCAGCATTTT. Its protein is CASSQATGTGGYGANQPQHF.

The J gene is TRBJ1-2, the V gene TRBV4-1; 7 positions match TRBD1. CDR1 MGHRA and CDR2 YSYEKL come from the germline V gene. Germline trimming cut 3 bases from V and 4 bases from J; bases unmatched to any gene: 8. The CDR3 contains 15 residues. The CDR3 loop is CASSQTGISTYGYTF. Here the CDR3 DNA reads TGCGCCAGCAGCCAGACAGGGATTTCCACCTATGGCTACACCTTC.